This TCR beta chain was documented in a study of T cell changes during pregnancy in multiple sclerosis. TCRdb keeps only in-frame clones here, not all; method: immunoSEQ multiplex PCR. The table has around 70,000 clones, approximately 90% seen once. This clone appeared once. The CDR3 has 14 amino acids. From germline, CDR1 is SGHKS and CDR2 YYEKEE (reference sequence). The junction had 1 base not matched to a gene; V was cut back by 3 bases and J by 1 base. The rearrangement links TRBV5-5 to TRBJ1-5, with TRBD1 identical over 7 bases. This specimen consisted of peripheral blood, obtained in the first trimester of pregnancy. This receptor was taken from a female donor in good health, enrolled as a control in a pregnancy study. The CDR3 region is CASSSTGSNQPQHF. The DNA of the CDR3 is TGTGCCAGCAGCTCGACAGGGAGCAATCAGCCCCAGCATTTT.